This passage covers 8 T cell receptor beta chains from one sample sequenced in a study of shared clonotypes between healthy human individuals. Libraries were prepared by immunoSEQ multiplex PCR; TCRdb keeps only in-frame clonotypes and omits some of them. The data contain approximately 1.4 million clones, 98% of them singletons. The sample comprised naive CD4+ T cells sorted from blood. As to subset: CD45RA+ positively selected. The receptors originated from a man between 25 and 39 years old in good health.

The V call is TRBV18, the J call TRBJ1-1, with a possible D match to TRBD1 (6 bases). The ends were cut back, 4 bases at V and 5 bases at J, with 17 bases in the middle. This CDR3 has 15 residues. Germline-derived CDR1 and CDR2 are KGHSH and LQKENI. Here the CDR3 DNA reads TGTGCCAGCTCACGGCAACAGGGATTCCGGACTGAAGCTTTCTTT. This sequence encodes CASSRQQGFRTEAFF.

This chain connects TRBV10-3 to TRBJ2-1; D not resolved. Looked up from germline, CDR1 is ENHRY and CDR2 is SYGVKD. CDR3 size: 11 residues. V was pared by 4 bases and J by 9 bases, with 7 bases between. The CDR3 sequence is CAISATVEQFF. The CDR3 DNA sequence: TGTGCCATCAGTGCGACGGTTGAGCAGTTCTTC.

This chain links TRBV9 with TRBJ2-3, with D tentatively TRBD1 or TRBD2 (7 bases each). The CDR3 length is 16 residues. Trimming removed 3 bases at V and 3 bases at J, with 17 bases between. CDR1 is SGDLS, CDR2 YYNGEE, per germline. The CDR3 loop reads CASSAGDREGTDTQYF. CDR3 DNA: TGTGCCAGCAGCGCGGGAGACAGGGAGGGAACAGATACGCAGTATTTT.

V gene TRBV2 combines with J gene TRBJ2-7; D not resolved. CDR1 is SNHLY, CDR2 FYNNEI, per germline. This CDR3 comprises 13 residues. Trimming took 7 bases from V and 0 from J, leaving 10 bases between them. The CDR3 here is CASMRDFSYEQYF. The CDR3 bases are TGTGCCAGCATGAGAGACTTCTCCTACGAGCAGTACTTC.

The rearrangement links TRBV9 to TRBJ2-3, with 10 bases fitting TRBD2. CDR3 size: 17 residues. Germline values: CDR1 SGDLS, CDR2 YYNGEE. The V and J ends lost 4 bases and 3 bases, in that order; junction bases with no gene match: 11. CDR3 region: CASSLERLAGVTDTQYF. DNA of the CDR3: TGTGCCAGCAGCCTAGAGCGGCTAGCGGGAGTAACAGATACGCAGTATTTT.

The chain has TRBV28 and TRBJ2-7; D is uncertain. This CDR3 region has 14 residues. Trimming removed 3 bases from V and 2 bases from J, with 11 bases in between. Germline V gives CDR1 MDHEN, CDR2 SYDVKM. In nucleotides, the CDR3 is TGTGCCAGCAGTTTGGGCGGTAAAACCTACGAGCAGTACTTC. This gives the protein CASSLGGKTYEQYF.

Comment on this clone: The same CDR3 also results from other DNA sequences found in this sample. The rearrangement uses TRBV9 and TRBJ1-4; D gene uncertain. The V gene lost 2 bases and the J gene lost 5 bases, with 7 bases spanning the gap. The V gene's germline CDR1 is SGDLS and CDR2 YYNGEE. This CDR3 region has 13 residues. CDR3 sequence reads: CASSVGGNEKLFF. CDR3 bases: TGTGCCAGCAGCGTTGGCGGAAATGAAAAACTGTTTTTT.

The chain joins TRBV29-1 to TRBJ1-2; D unclear. V dropped 6 bases and J dropped 4 bases, with 15 bases sitting between them. The CDR3 spans 13 residues. Germline CDR1 reads SQVTM; CDR2 reads ANQGSEA. This chain's CDR3 is CSVASGPSYGYTF. As DNA, the CDR3 is TGCAGCGTGGCCTCCGGGCCCAGCTATGGCTACACCTTC.